At least ten counts were recorded for the clone carrying this T cell receptor (beta chain). Its target is unknown. The data originate from a study of T-cell reconstitution after alpha-beta-depleted transplantation in children. The CDR3 consists of 14 residues. V gave up 5 bases and J gave up 4 bases; unmatched junction bases: 6. Per germline, CDR1 SGHAT and CDR2 FQNNGV. Study-level points and caveats: In some patients, recipient T cells and intrathymic progenitors surviving conditioning explained high day-60 diversity. At around two months after transplant, the alpha-beta T cells were reportedly derived from several hundred expanded clones that came from non-depleted graft cells. At the one-year point after transplant, T-cell counts and TCRbeta diversity were found to come mostly from T cells that had been newly produced.

Unique molecular identifiers were built into the TCRbeta library. TCRdb re-derived calls from the PCR reads in MiXCR, one entry per CDR3 protein. The table lists 250,000 or so distinct CDR3 sequences, approximately 8.9% of them singletons, with 5% to 7% in the top ten. The genes are TRBV11-2 and TRBJ2-7; 9 positions match TRBD1. Material: PBMCs, mostly from graft donor cells, obtained 180 days after TCRalphabeta/CD19-depleted stem cell transplant. The sequence derives from a male patient between 10 and 17 years old who had a stem cell transplant for acute lymphoblastic leukemia, so the T cells may come from the graft donor. DNA for the CDR3: TGTGCCAGCAGCCTTGGACAGGGGCTATACGAGCAGTACTTC. It encodes CASSLGQGLYEQYF.